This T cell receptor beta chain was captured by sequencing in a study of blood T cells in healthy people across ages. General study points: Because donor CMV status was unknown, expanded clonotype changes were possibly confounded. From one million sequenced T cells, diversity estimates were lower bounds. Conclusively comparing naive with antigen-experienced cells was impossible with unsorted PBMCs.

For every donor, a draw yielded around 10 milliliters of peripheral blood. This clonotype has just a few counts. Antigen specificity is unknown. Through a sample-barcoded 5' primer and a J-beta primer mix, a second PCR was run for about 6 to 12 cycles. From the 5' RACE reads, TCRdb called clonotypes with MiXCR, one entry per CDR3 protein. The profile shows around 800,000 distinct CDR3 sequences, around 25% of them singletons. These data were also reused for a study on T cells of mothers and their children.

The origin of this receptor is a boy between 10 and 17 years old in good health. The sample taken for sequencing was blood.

The CDR3 sequence is CASSQAFGDTQYF. The CDR3 DNA follows: TGTGCCAGCAGCCAAGCCTTTGGGGATACGCAGTATTTT. This sequence joins TRBV3-1 and TRBJ2-3, with D uncertain. This CDR3 comprises 13 residues. The ends were cut back, 1 base at V and 6 bases at J, with 8 bases in the middle. Germline CDR1 LGHDT, CDR2 YNNKEL (reference sequence).